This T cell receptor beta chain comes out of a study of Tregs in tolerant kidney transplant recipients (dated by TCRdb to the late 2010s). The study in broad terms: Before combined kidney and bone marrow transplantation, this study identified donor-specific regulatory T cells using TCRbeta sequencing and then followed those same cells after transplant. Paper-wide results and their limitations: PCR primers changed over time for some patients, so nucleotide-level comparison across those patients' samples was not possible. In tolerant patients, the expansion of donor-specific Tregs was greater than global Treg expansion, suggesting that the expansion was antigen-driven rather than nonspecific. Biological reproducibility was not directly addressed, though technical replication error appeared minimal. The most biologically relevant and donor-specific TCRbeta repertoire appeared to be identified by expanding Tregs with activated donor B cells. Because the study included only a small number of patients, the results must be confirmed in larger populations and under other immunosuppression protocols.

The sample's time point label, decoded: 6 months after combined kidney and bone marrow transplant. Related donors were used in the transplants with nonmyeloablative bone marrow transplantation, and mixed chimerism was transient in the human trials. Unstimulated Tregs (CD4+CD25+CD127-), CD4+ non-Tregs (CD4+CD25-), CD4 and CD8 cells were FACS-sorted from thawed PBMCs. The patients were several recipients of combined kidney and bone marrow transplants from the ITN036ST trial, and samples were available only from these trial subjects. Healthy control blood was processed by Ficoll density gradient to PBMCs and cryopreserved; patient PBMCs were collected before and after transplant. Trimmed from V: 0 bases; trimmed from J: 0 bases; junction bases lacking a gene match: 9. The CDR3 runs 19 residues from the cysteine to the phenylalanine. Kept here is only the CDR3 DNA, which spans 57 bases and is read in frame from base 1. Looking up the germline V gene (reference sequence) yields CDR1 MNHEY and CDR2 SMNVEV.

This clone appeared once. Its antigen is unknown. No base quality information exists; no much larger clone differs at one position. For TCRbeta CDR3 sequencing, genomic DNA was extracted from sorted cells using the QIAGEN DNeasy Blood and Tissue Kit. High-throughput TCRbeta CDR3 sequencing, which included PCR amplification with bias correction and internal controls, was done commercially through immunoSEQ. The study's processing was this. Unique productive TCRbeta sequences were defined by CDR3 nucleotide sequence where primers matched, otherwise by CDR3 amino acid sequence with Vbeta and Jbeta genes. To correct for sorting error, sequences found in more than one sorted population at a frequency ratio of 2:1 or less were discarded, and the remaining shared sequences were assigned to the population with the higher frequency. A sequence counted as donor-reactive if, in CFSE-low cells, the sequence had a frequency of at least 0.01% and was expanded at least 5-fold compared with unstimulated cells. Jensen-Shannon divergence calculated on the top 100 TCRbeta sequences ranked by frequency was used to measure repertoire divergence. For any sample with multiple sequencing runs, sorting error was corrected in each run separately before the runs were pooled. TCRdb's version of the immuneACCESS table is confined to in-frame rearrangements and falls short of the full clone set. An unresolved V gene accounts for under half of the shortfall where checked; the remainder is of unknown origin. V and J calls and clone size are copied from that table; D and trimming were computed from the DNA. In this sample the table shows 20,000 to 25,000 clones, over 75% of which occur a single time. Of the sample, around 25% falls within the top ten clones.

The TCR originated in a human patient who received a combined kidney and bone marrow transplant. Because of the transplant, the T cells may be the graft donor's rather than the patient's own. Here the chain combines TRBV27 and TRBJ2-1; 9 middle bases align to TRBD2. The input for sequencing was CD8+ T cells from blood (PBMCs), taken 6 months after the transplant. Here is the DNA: TGTGCCAGCAGTTTATCGGACCCCGCGGGGGGGAGCTCCTACAATGAGCAGTTCTTC. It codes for CASSLSDPAGGSSYNEQFF.